This TCR beta chain derives from a study of Ad26.COV2.S vaccination and SARS-CoV-2 variants. V dropped 2 bases and J dropped 1 base, with 2 bases sitting between them. Germline V CDR1 and CDR2: MNHEY, SVGEGT. The CDR3 runs 12 residues. Treatment specified: around 19 received Ad26.COV2.S at low or high dose, single or two shots; about 5 received placebo; per-sample allocation not given. Vaccine and placebo recipients were sampled on day 63 after the first injection. Vaccination employed an Ad26 vector expressing the Wuhan-strain SARS-CoV-2 spike. TCRdb's table, derived via immunoSEQ multiplex PCR, lists solely in-frame clones and lacks some. The sample includes 330,000 or so clones, roughly 90% of them seen just once. This clone was counted a single time. Its antigen is unknown. Regarding the study as a whole: Using TCR breadth and depth analyses may have led to underestimated total T cell responses. Breadth, reportedly substantial, characterized the spike-specific CD8+ and CD4+ T cell responses after vaccination.

The clonotype was recovered from a person between 18 and 65 years old who received the Ad26.COV2.S COVID-19 vaccine or a placebo. This chain links TRBV6-2 or TRBV6-3 with TRBJ1-1; D is undetermined. Source: peripheral blood, taken in a trial of Ad26.COV2.S vaccine versus placebo. The CDR3 DNA reads as TGTGCCAGCAGTTACCAGAACACTGAAGCTTTCTTT. Translated, it gives CASSYQNTEAFF.